Listed here is a single T cell receptor beta chain. Assay used: immunoSEQ multiplex PCR; TCRdb lists only in-frame clones, some missing. Here the sample spans about 120,000 clones, 89% being singletons. The record originates from a study of control samples from healthy donors and cancer patients. CDR1 and CDR2 from the germline V gene are SGDLS and YYNGEE. There are 14 residues in the CDR3. V lost 0 bases and J 4 bases, leaving 9 bases between the germline ends. The receptor was isolated from a man in his forties or fifties in good health. The V and J genes are TRBV9 and TRBJ2-3; a possible D gene is TRBD1 (5 bases). Sequenced sample: blood. Here the CDR3 DNA reads TGTGCCAGCAGCGTAGCAGGGTGGGCAGATACGCAGTATTTT. It translates to CASSVAGWADTQYF.